One and the same sample provided the 13 T cell receptor beta chains below, sequenced in a study of T cell responses to AZD1222 COVID-19 vaccine. TCRdb keeps only in-frame clones here, not all; method: immunoSEQ multiplex PCR. The sample consists of more than 95,000 clones, approximately 90% of them appearing once. The specimen comprised peripheral blood, sampled on day 0 of AZD1222 vaccination. These receptors all come from an adult in good health.

This clone was seen only once. The rearrangement links TRBV5-5 to TRBJ1-3; D gene ambiguous. The germline gives CDR1 SGHKS, CDR2 YYEKEE (reference sequence). Trimming shortened V by 3 bases and J by 0 bases, and 10 bases separated the two germline ends. The CDR3 is 15 residues long. CDR3 residues: CASSYGDNSGNTIYF. The DNA for the CDR3 is TGTGCCAGCAGCTACGGAGACAACTCTGGAAACACCATATATTTT.

The chain has TRBV25-1 and TRBJ2-1; D may be TRBD2 (7 bases). This CDR3 is 13 amino acids long. The germline gives CDR1 MGHDK, CDR2 SYGVNS. V was shortened by 8 bases and J by 10 bases, with 18 bases between the two germline ends. The CDR3 protein is CASGWGGMGEQFF. The CDR3 bases are TGTGCCAGCGGATGGGGGGGCATGGGCGAGCAGTTCTTC.

The rearrangement joins TRBV6-2 or TRBV6-3 to TRBJ2-7, with D possibly TRBD2 on 7 matching bases. This CDR3 has 14 residues. The V gene's germline CDR1 is MNHEY and CDR2 SVGEGT. The ends were cut back, 3 bases at V and 5 bases at J, with 14 bases in the middle. CDR3 sequence reads: CASSYGGASDEQYF. The CDR3, as DNA: TGTGCCAGCAGTTATGGGGGGGCCTCGGACGAGCAGTACTTC.

This clone appeared a few times. The chain carries TRBV7-9 and TRBJ2-7; maybe TRBD2 (6 bases). The V and J ends lost 3 bases and 2 bases respectively, with 8 bases between them. CDR1 SEHNR and CDR2 FQNEAQ come from the germline V gene (reference sequence). The CDR3 is 13 amino acids. In nucleotides, the CDR3 is TGTGCCAGCAGCTTGCGGGACCCCTACGAGCAGTACTTC. It specifies CASSLRDPYEQYF. Full variable domain (rest looked up from reference TRBV7-9 and TRBJ2-7): DTGVSQNPRHKITKRGQNVTFRCDPISEHNRLYWYRQTLGQGPEFLTYFQNEAQLEKSRLLSDRFSAERPKGSFSTLEIQRTEQGDSAMYLCASSLRDPYEQYFGPGTRLTVT.

The rearrangement links TRBV6-5 to TRBJ1-1; 7 positions agree with TRBD1. V lost 5 bases and J lost 0; bases outside the gene matches: 6. This CDR3 spans 15 amino acids. Germline CDR1 MNHEY, CDR2 SVGAGI. In DNA form, the CDR3 reads TGTGCCAGCAGTAAGAGGGGGCTCATGAACACTGAAGCTTTCTTT. Translation gives CASSKRGLMNTEAFF.

The chain carries TRBV7-2 and TRBJ1-3; TRBD1 is a possible D gene (5 bases). V was clipped by 5 bases and J by 0 bases, with 20 bases between them. Per germline, CDR1 SGHTA and CDR2 FQGNSA. CDR3 size: 18 residues. The CDR3 region has the DNA TGTGCCAGCAGCATAGGGGTGGCAGACCATCTCTCTGGAAACACCATATATTTT. Its translation: CASSIGVADHLSGNTIYF.

This chain connects TRBV6-5 to TRBJ1-2, with D perhaps TRBD1 (6 bases). Trimming removed 2 bases from V and 3 bases from J, with 13 bases in between. The germline V gene has CDR1 MNHEY and CDR2 SVGAGI. The CDR3 length is 15 residues. CDR3 region: CASSYEFGGDYGYTF. CDR3 bases: TGTGCCAGCAGTTACGAGTTCGGGGGCGACTATGGCTACACCTTC.

The V and J genes are TRBV11-2 and TRBJ2-5, with D perhaps TRBD1 (6 bases). The CDR3 sequence is 15 residues long. Germline-derived CDR1 and CDR2 are SGHAT and FQNNGV. Trimming removed 7 bases at V and 5 bases at J, with 20 bases between. This CDR3 is CASTKSGGPRETQYF. The CDR3 nucleotides are TGTGCCAGCACCAAATCTGGGGGCCCCCGGGAGACCCAGTACTTC.

The J gene is TRBJ2-1, the V gene TRBV6-5; D unresolved. CDR1 and CDR2 (germline): MNHEY, SVGAGI. Trimming cost V 6 bases and J 7 bases, with 7 bases left between them. The CDR3 has 11 amino acids. For the CDR3, the DNA is TGTGCCAGCAGCCCCAGGAATGAGCAGTTCTTC. This encodes CASSPRNEQFF.

The V call is TRBV10-3, the J call TRBJ1-2, with D hard to call. Trimming removed 2 bases from V and 1 base from J, with 14 bases in between. The CDR3 length is 16 residues. Germline V gene lookup returns CDR1 ENHRY and CDR2 SYGVKD. DNA of the CDR3: TGTGCCATCAGTGAGACCGGGCTGTATCGTAACTATGGCTACACCTTC. Protein product: CAISETGLYRNYGYTF.

This chain links TRBV5-1 with TRBJ2-5, with 7 bases that match TRBD1. CDR1 SGHRS and CDR2 YFSETQ come from the germline V gene. With V trimmed by 0 bases and J by 2 bases, 1 base remained unmatched. The CDR3 length is 14 residues. The chain's CDR3 is CASSLGQGQETQYF. In DNA, the CDR3 is TGCGCCAGCAGCTTGGGACAGGGACAAGAGACCCAGTACTTC.

The rearrangement uses TRBV10-1 and TRBJ2-3, with D tentatively TRBD1 (7 bases). The V gene lost 6 bases and the J gene lost 1 base, with 14 bases spanning the gap. Germline loops: CDR1 WNHNN, CDR2 SYGVQD (reference sequence). The CDR3 length is 15 residues. The CDR3 sequence: CASSGGDSRTDTQYF. CDR3 DNA: TGCGCCAGCAGCGGAGGGGACAGTCGCACAGATACGCAGTATTTT.

This clone appeared a single time. This sequence joins TRBV3-1 (or the pseudogene TRBV3-2) and TRBJ2-3; D not certain. Trimming cost V 4 bases and J 2 bases, with 4 bases left between them. The CDR3 is 12 amino acids. CDR1 and CDR2 (germline): LGHDT, YNNKEL (reference sequence). This CDR3 is CASSRTTDTQYF. The CDR3 DNA follows: TGTGCCAGCAGCCGAACCACAGATACGCAGTATTTT.